This T cell receptor beta chain was identified during a study of blood T cell repertoires in COVID-19 (dated by TCRdb to about 2020). For the study in its entirety: Samples covering the acute and convalescent phases of COVID-19 were provided by collaborators in the United States, Italy and Spain. The material from the prospective study consisted of cDNA or gDNA derived from T cells, B-cell-depleted T cells, or PBMCs. Subjects who had been exposed to COVID-19, were actively infected with it, or had recovered from it provided the deeply sampled blood TCRbeta repertoires that made up the dataset. The repertoires were made available in a free public database intended to serve as a resource for research on the immune response to SARS-CoV-2. The samples were drawn from the first 160 participants of the ongoing ImmuneRACE study and from some 1,300 subjects provided by 6 global collaborators. Sample metadata almost always included a de-identified subject ID, COVID-19 status, age in years and sex. Where HLA class I and class II types were available, the types were taken from metadata supplied by the sample provider, not from assay-based typing. What the research found in general, with its limitations: Clinical and demographic metadata were provided uncurated, with the amount varying by source and participant.

Worth noting for this clone: What this receptor recognizes is not known. It has no much larger one-base neighbor in the sample; base qualities were not kept.

Taken from the germline V gene, the CDR1 and CDR2 loops are SGHAT and FQNNGV. From cysteine to phenylalanine, the CDR3 is 15 amino acids long. The entry retains the CDR3 DNA only, 45 bases that are in frame from base 1. V sheds 1 base and J sheds 10 bases, leaving 19 bases between their ends. Whole blood was collected in K2EDTA tubes by collaborating institutions according to the institutions' own protocols. For TCRbeta analysis, collaborators shipped samples in one of three forms: frozen whole blood, isolated PBMCs, or DNA extracted from either of those sample types. TCRbeta CDR3 regions were amplified from genomic DNA by means of the immunoSEQ Assay, a bias-controlled multiplex PCR. The source study handled its data this way. Within the assay, amplification of reference gene primers was used to estimate how many nucleated cells each sample contained. Sequence reads were collapsed and filtered to measure the absolute abundance of every unique TCRbeta CDR3 rearrangement. For each sample, productive Simpson clonality was calculated by taking the square root of Simpson's diversity index across productive rearrangements. TCRdb took this table from immuneACCESS and kept in-frame rearrangements with V and J called. Such tables lack part of the clones; where checked against another copy, unresolved V genes explain under half of the gap, and the rest is unexplained. V and J calls and clone size are as listed in that table; D and trimming were resolved from the DNA. In all, the sample holds 100,000 to 140,000 clones, and 80% to 85% of those were seen once. In total, the top ten clones hold approximately 4.1% of the sample.

The source is a human donor in a cohort sampled during active COVID-19. Here the chain combines TRBV11-2 and TRBJ1-1; the D gene cannot be resolved reliably. The sample taken for sequencing was peripheral blood. The DNA is TGTGCCAGCAGCTTAGCCATGAGTACCGGGTTGCTAGCTTTCTTT. The translation is CASSLAMSTGLLAFF.